The clone carrying this T cell receptor (beta chain) occurred many times. The data were obtained in a study of T cells in Graves' hyperthyroidism and ophthalmopathy. The CDR3 length is 12 residues. V was trimmed by 1 base and J by 4 bases, leaving 5 bases between them. CDR1 and CDR2 from the germline V gene are LGHDT and YNNKEL (reference sequence). Amplified TCR beta CDR3 regions derived from RNA transcripts. HTBI primers drove first-round RT-PCR of the TCR CDR3. TCRdb processed the multiplex PCR reads anew with MiXCR; each CDR3 protein has one entry. The sample holds about 320,000 distinct CDR3 sequences, approximately 17% seen once.

This sequence originates from a man aged 25-40 years with Graves' hyperthyroidism. Material: blood. The chain carries TRBV3-1 and TRBJ2-7; no reliable D call. The CDR3 is CASSQAQYEQYF. In nucleotides, the CDR3 is TGTGCCAGCAGCCAAGCCCAATACGAGCAGTACTTC.